This TCR beta chain is from a study of CD4 T cells in relation to SARS-CoV-2 and coronaviruses. Whole-study findings and limits: Pre-pandemic and post-infection samples never came from the same donor.

The unexposed donors gave CD4+ T cells in about 2011-2019, prior to COVID-19. CD4+ T cells were isolated from the cells after about nine days of culture. Cells permitting, SARS-CoV-2 S/N and four cold-coronavirus spikes were tested on unexposed-donor CD4+ T cells. Details on this clone: The antigen is undetermined.

Sequencing was performed with immunoSEQ multiplex PCR; in TCRdb, only in-frame clones are kept and a portion is missing. The sample shows 15,000 to 20,000 clones, about three quarters of them seen only once. The CDR3 has 13 residues. Germline V gene sequence: CDR1 MNHNS, CDR2 SASEGT. The trim removed 1 base at V and 6 bases at J, leaving 0 bases unmatched. The TCR comes from a human donor in good health. The chain carries TRBV6-1 and TRBJ2-7; TRBD1 matches 10 bases. The specimen was CD4+ T cells from PBMCs, cultured in vitro. CDR3 sequence (DNA): TGTGCCAGCAGTGAAGGGGACAGGGGCGAGCAGTACTTC. Amino acids: CASSEGDRGEQYF.